Each of the 13 T cell receptor beta chains below was sequenced from the same sample in a study of blood T cell repertoires in COVID-19. Some clones are missing from TCRdb's copy, which holds only in-frame ones; the method was immunoSEQ multiplex PCR. The sample yields more than 85,000 clones, around 80% seen once. Sequencing was carried out using peripheral blood. The receptors here all came from an elderly woman with acute or convalescent COVID-19.

The genes are TRBV28 and TRBJ2-7; 7 positions match TRBD2. This CDR3 region has 16 residues. CDR1 and CDR2 (germline): MDHEN, SYDVKM. V gave up 3 bases and J gave up 0 bases; unmatched junction bases: 8. The CDR3 here is CASSFTLAGLSYEQYF. CDR3 in DNA: TGTGCCAGCAGTTTTACCTTAGCGGGTCTCTCCTACGAGCAGTACTTC.

V and J are TRBV2 and TRBJ1-2; the D is unclear. Germline V gene sequence: CDR1 SNHLY, CDR2 FYNNEI. Trimming removed 3 bases at V and 8 bases at J, with 13 bases between. The CDR3 is 13 residues long. The CDR3 is CASSDRSAIGYTF. The CDR3 region has the DNA TGTGCCAGCAGTGATCGATCTGCTATAGGCTACACCTTC.

The chain links TRBV5-1 to TRBJ2-7; 14 bases agree with TRBD2. The trim removed 4 bases at V and 6 bases at J, leaving 6 bases unmatched. Germline CDR1 and CDR2: SGHRS and YFSETQ. CDR3 length: 15 residues. CDR3 sequence (DNA): TGCGCCAGCAGCCCCGGGACTAGCGGGAGAGGCGAGCAGTACGTC. Amino acid sequence: CASSPGTSGRGEQYV.

The rearrangement links TRBV29-1 to TRBJ1-1; D is unresolved. CDR3 length equals 10 residues. Germline V gene data show CDR1 as SQVTM and CDR2 as ANQGSEA. The V end was cut by 4 bases, the J end by 5 bases, with 5 bases between. The CDR3 DNA sequence: TGCAGCGTTGCGGGAACTGAAGCTTTCTTT. Translating it yields CSVAGTEAFF.

V is TRBV20-1 and J is TRBJ2-3, with a possible D match to TRBD1 (6 bases). The CDR3 consists of 15 residues. In germline, CDR1 is DFQATT, CDR2 SNEGSKA (reference sequence). V lost 3 bases, J lost 0 bases, and 13 bases lay in between. In DNA, the CDR3 is TGCAGTGCTAGTTCAAGGACAGTGAGCACAGATACGCAGTATTTT. Amino acid sequence: CSASSRTVSTDTQYF.

The chain joins TRBV28 to TRBJ2-7, with 10 bases matching TRBD2. After removal of 4 bases from V and 3 bases from J, the junction contained 9 bases not matched to a gene. Germline CDR1 and CDR2: MDHEN and SYDVKM. The length of the CDR3 is 16 residues. The CDR3 nucleotides are TGTGCCAGCAGTTCCGGGACTAGCGTAGGATACTACGAGCAGTACTTC. Protein: CASSSGTSVGYYEQYF.

J is TRBJ2-1 and V is TRBV15; 12 bases agree with TRBD2. The ends lost 8 bases at V and 5 bases at J; junction bases unmatched: 13. CDR1 is LNHNV and CDR2 is YYDKDF in the germline V gene (reference sequence). The CDR3 spans 17 residues. DNA for the CDR3: TGTGCCACCGGGCGACTAGCGGGAGCGGAGGGCAACAATGAGCAGTTCTTC. Encoded protein: CATGRLAGAEGNNEQFF.

The chain uses TRBV4-1 and TRBJ1-5; 7 bases map to TRBD1. Losses at the gene ends were 6 bases for V and 2 bases for J; bases not matched to a gene: 10. The germline V gene has CDR1 MGHRA and CDR2 YSYEKL. This CDR3 has 16 amino acids. The CDR3 DNA is TGCGCCAGCAGTCCAGACAGGGCGAGAGGCAATCAGCCCCAGCATTTT. Its protein is CASSPDRARGNQPQHF.

This clone was found a few times. V usage is TRBV4-1 and J usage is TRBJ1-2; TRBD1 aligns across 7 bases. The CDR3 spans 16 residues. V gave up 0 bases and J gave up 9 bases; unmatched junction bases: 13. Germline V gives CDR1 MGHRA, CDR2 YSYEKL. This chain's CDR3 is CASSQDRDSGIWSYTF. CDR3 bases: TGCGCCAGCAGCCAAGATCGGGACAGTGGGATTTGGAGCTACACCTTC.

The V call is TRBV19, the J call TRBJ2-3; TRBD2 is a possible D gene (6 bases). V lost 3 bases to trimming and J lost 6 bases, with 10 bases between them. Germline lookup yields CDR1 LNHDA and CDR2 SQIVND (reference sequence). The CDR3 consists of 13 residues. The CDR3 here is CASSIWGEDTQYF. The CDR3 nucleotides read TGTGCCAGTAGTATTTGGGGGGAGGATACGCAGTATTTT.

The CDR3 sequence: CAWSSTGNQPQHF. CDR3 DNA: TGTGCCTGGAGTTCTACAGGGAATCAGCCCCAGCATTTT. V and J are TRBV30 and TRBJ1-5, with D perhaps matching TRBD1 (6 bases). V lost 2 bases and J 4 bases, leaving 9 bases between the germline ends. Germline values: CDR1 GTSNPN, CDR2 SVGIG (reference sequence). The CDR3 spans 13 residues.

This clone has at least ten counts. The chain links TRBV19 to TRBJ1-5; D ambiguous. Germline CDR1 and CDR2: LNHDA and SQIVND (reference sequence). Deletions cut 3 bases from V and 0 bases from J, with 9 bases between. The CDR3 has 15 amino acids. The CDR3 reads CASSMRLISNQPQHF. The CDR3 DNA follows: TGTGCCAGTAGTATGCGGCTTATTAGCAATCAGCCCCAGCATTTT.

The V gene is TRBV7-2, the J gene TRBJ2-7; 12 bases match TRBD2. Trimming removed 4 bases from V and 2 bases from J; junction bases left unmatched: 3. The length of the CDR3 is 15 residues. Per germline, CDR1 SGHTA and CDR2 FQGNSA. CDR3 nucleotide sequence: TGTGCCAGCAGCTGGACTAGCGGGAACACCTACGAGCAGTACTTC. It encodes CASSWTSGNTYEQYF.